This TCR beta chain was identified in a study of blood T cell repertoires in COVID-19. TCRdb's copy holds only in-frame clones and misses some; the assay was immunoSEQ multiplex PCR. The repertoire holds tens of thousands of clones, roughly 88% seen once, with about 6% in the top ten. The sequence was collected from a human donor in a cohort sampled during active COVID-19. What was sequenced was peripheral blood.

CDR3 bases: TGTGCCAGCAGTCATGGACAGGGGTTCAGCGATACGCAGTATTTT. It is translated as CASSHGQGFSDTQYF. This chain uses TRBV6-6 with TRBJ2-3, with 9 bases identical to TRBD1. J lost 6 bases, V lost 5 bases, and 9 bases had no gene match. The CDR3 runs to 15 residues. CDR1 and CDR2 from the germline V gene are MNHNY and SVGAGI (reference sequence).